This T cell receptor beta chain was obtained from a study of T cells after yellow fever vaccination. For this clonotype: Its antigen is not identified.

Between the trimmed V and J ends, which lost 5 bases and 0 bases, there was a span of 10 bases. The CDR3 has 14 amino acids. The germline V gene has CDR1 KGHSH and CDR2 LQKENI. TCRdb re-derived calls from the 5' RACE reads in MiXCR, one entry per CDR3 protein. The sample records about 340,000 distinct CDR3 sequences, 12% being singletons. Study outcomes and limitations: Subsequent booster samples again held most clones from primary vaccination (96% CD4, 85% to 90% CD8).

The sample consisted of CD4+ T cells sorted from PBMCs, taken 15 days after the yellow fever booster vaccination. This chain uses TRBV18 with TRBJ1-1; D not certain. This clonotype was sampled from a man between 18 and 29 years old who received the YFV17D yellow fever vaccine. CDR3 loop: CASSYGRLNTEAFF. CDR3 in DNA: TGTGCCAGCTCATACGGGAGATTGAACACTGAAGCTTTCTTT.